This T cell receptor (beta chain) was sequenced during a study of CD8 T cells in Susac syndrome. Of note for this clonotype: Compared with germline, one end of the junction differs, possibly owing to a read error.

The CDR3 consists of 12 residues. Sequencing of TCR beta drew on CD8+ and CD4+ T cells from blood. CD8+ and CD4+ T cells were negatively isolated; TEMRA cells were FACS-enriched. The RNA input was 0.5 to 1 ug, and it was reverse transcribed with random hexamers. Multiplex PCR with immunoSEQ amplified the TCR beta CDR3 across 54 Vbeta and 13 Jbeta. TCRdb re-called the immunoSEQ multiplex PCR reads through MiXCR, storing one row per CDR3 protein. The sample yields some 130,000 distinct CDR3 sequences, about 94% seen once. The specimen was CD4+ T cells from PBMCs. The rearrangement joins TRBV12-3 or TRBV12-4 to TRBJ1-1; D remains unclear. The TCR was taken from a human donor with multiple sclerosis. The CDR3 DNA reads as TGTGCCAGCAGATTAGTGAGGACTGAAGCTTTCTTT. Its protein product is CASRLVRTEAFF.